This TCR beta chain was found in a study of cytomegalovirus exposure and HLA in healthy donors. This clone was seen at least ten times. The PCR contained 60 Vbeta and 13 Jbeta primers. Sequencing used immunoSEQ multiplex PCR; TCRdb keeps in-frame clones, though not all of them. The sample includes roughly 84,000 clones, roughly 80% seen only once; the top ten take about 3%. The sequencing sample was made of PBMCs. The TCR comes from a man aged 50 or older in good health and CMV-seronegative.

The CDR3 nucleotides are TGTGCCAGCAGTGCAAGACCTGAGGGAGAAGCTTTCTTT. It specifies CASSARPEGEAFF. The rearrangement uses TRBV6-4 and TRBJ1-1, with unresolved D. CDR1 is MRHNA and CDR2 is SNTAGT in the germline V gene. Trimming removed 4 bases at V and 8 bases at J, with 14 bases between. The CDR3 spans 13 residues.